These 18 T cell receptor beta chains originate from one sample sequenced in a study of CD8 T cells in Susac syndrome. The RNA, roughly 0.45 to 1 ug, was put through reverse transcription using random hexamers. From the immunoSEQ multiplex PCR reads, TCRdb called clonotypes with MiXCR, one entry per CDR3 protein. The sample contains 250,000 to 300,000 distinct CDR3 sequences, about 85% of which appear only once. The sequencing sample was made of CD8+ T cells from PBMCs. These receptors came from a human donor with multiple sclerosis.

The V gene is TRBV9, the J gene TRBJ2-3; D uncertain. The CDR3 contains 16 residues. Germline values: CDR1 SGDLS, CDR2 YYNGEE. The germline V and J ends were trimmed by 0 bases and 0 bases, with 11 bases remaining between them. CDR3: CASSVDRSSSTDTQYF. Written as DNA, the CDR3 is TGTGCCAGCAGCGTAGACAGAAGTTCCAGCACAGATACGCAGTATTTT.

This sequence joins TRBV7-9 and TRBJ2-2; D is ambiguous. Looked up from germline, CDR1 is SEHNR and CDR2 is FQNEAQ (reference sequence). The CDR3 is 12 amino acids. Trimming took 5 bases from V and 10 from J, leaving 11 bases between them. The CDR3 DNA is TGTGCCAGCAGCCTACACTTAAAGGAGCTGTTTTTT. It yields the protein CASSLHLKELFF.

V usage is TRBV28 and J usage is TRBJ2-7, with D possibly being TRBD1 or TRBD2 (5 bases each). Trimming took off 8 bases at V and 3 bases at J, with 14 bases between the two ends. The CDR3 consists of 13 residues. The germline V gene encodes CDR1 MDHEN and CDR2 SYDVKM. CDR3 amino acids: CASGGRRSYEQYF. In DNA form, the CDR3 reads TGTGCCAGCGGGGGTAGACGGAGCTACGAGCAGTACTTC.

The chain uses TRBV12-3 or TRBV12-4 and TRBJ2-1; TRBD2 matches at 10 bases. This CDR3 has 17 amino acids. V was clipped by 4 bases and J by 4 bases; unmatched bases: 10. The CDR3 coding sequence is TGTGCCAGCAGTTCCCCCAAAGCGGGAGGGACTTACAATGAGCAGTTCTTC. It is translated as CASSSPKAGGTYNEQFF.

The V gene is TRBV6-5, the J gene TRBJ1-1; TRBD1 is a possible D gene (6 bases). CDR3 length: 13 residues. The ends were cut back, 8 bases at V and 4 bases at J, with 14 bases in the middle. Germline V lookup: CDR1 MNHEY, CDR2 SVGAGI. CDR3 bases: TGTGCCAGCCGAACAGGGTTGGCCACTGAAGCTTTCTTT. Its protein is CASRTGLATEAFF.

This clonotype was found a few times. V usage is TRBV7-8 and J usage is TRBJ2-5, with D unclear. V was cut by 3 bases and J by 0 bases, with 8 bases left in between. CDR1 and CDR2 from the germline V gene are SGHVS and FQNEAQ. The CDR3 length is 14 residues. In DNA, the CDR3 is TGTGCCAGCAGCTTTAGGCGGAACCAAGAGACCCAGTACTTC. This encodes CASSFRRNQETQYF.

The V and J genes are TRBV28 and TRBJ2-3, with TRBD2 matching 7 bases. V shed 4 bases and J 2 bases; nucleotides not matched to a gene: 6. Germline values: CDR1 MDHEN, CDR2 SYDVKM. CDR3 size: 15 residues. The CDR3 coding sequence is TGTGCCAGCAGTTCGGGAGCGGGGCTCACAGATACGCAGTATTTT. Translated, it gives CASSSGAGLTDTQYF.

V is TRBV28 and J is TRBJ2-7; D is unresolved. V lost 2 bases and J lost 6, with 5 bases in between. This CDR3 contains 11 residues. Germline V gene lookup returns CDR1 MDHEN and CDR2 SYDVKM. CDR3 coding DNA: TGTGCCAGCAGTTTAAAGGCCGAGCAGTACTTC. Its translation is CASSLKAEQYF.

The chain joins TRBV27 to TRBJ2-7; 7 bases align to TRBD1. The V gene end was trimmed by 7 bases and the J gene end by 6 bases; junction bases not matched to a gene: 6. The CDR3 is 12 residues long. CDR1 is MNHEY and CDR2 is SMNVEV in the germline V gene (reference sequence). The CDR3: CASTTGLGEQYF. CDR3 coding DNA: TGTGCCAGCACGACAGGGTTGGGCGAGCAGTACTTC.

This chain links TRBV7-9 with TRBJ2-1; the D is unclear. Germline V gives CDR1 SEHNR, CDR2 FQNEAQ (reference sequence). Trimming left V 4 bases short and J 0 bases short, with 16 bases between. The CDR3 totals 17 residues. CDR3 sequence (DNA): TGTGCCAGCAGCTCGCCCATGACGTTGAGCTCCTACAATGAGCAGTTCTTC. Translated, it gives CASSSPMTLSSYNEQFF.

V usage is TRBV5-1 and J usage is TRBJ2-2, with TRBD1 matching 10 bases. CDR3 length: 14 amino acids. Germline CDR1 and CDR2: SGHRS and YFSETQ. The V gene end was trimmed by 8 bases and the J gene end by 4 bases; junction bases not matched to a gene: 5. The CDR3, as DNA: TGCGCCAGTGGGACAGGGGCCCCCACCGGGGAGCTGTTTTTT. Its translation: CASGTGAPTGELFF.

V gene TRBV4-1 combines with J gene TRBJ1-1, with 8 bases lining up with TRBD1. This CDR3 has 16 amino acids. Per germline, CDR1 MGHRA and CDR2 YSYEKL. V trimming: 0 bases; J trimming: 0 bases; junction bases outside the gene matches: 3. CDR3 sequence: CASSQEWTGMNTEAFF. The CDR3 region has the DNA TGCGCCAGCAGCCAAGAATGGACAGGGATGAACACTGAAGCTTTCTTT.

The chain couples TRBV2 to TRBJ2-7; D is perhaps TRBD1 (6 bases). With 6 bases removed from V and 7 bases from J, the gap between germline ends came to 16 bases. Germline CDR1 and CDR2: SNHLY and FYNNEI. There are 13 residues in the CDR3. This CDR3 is CASSPWTAEEQYF. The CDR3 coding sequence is TGTGCCAGCAGCCCCTGGACAGCGGAAGAGCAGTACTTC. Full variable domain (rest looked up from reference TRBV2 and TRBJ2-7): EPEVTQTPSHQVTQMGQEVILRCVPISNHLYFYWYRQILGQKVEFLVSFYNNEISEKSEIFDDQFSVERPDGSNFTLKIRSTKLEDSAMYFCASSPWTAEEQYFGPGTRLTVT.

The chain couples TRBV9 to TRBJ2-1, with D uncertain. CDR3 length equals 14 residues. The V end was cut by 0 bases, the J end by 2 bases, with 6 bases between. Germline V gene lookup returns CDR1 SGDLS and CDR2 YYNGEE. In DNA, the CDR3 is TGTGCCAGCAGCGTAGGTCACACCTACAATGAGCAGTTCTTC. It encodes CASSVGHTYNEQFF.

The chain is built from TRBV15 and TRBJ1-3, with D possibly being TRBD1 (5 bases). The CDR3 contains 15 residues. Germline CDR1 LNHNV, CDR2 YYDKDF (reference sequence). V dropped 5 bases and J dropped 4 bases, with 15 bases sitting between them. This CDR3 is CATSPRGRTGNTIYF. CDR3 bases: TGTGCCACCAGCCCACGGGGACGAACGGGAAACACCATATATTTT.

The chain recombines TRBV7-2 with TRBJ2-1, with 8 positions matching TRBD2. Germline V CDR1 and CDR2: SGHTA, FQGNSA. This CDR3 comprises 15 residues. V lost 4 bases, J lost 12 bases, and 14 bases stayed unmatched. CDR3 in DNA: TGTGCCAGCAGCTCGTCCGGGACTAGGCACATGGCGCAGTTCTTC. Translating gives CASSSSGTRHMAQFF.

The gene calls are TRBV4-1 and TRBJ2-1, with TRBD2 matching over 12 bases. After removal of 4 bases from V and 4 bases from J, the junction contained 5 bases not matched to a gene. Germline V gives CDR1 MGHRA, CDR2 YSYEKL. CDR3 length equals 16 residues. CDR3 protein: CASSPGGLAGYNEQFF. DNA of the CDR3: TGCGCCAGCAGCCCCGGTGGACTAGCGGGGTACAATGAGCAGTTCTTC.

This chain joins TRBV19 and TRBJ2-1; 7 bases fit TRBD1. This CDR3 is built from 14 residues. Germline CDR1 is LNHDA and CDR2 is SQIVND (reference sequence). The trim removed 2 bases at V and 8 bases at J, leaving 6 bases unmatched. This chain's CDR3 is CASSIKTGKYEQFF. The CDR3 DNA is TGTGCCAGTAGTATAAAGACAGGGAAGTATGAGCAGTTCTTC.